This T cell receptor beta chain was obtained from a study of beta chain features in type 1 diabetes. Expressed TCRB transcripts were sequenced because the isolated RNA had all been reverse transcribed beforehand. Clones were sequenced by immunoSEQ multiplex PCR, and TCRdb holds only the in-frame ones, with some missing. In the table there are roughly 400,000 clones, about 15% of which are singletons. CD45RO/CCR7/CD25/CD127/CD95/CD27 staining was used to isolate CD4+ naive, central memory, regulatory and stem cell-like memory cells by sorting. Purities over 95% were achieved in all sorted populations. Regarding this clone: Antigen unknown.

Study findings and constraints: Significant though moderate, a shortening of TCRB CDR3s appeared in all four CD4+ subsets of Type 1 diabetes patients. PCR might show a preference for shorter templates, equally across patients and controls.

This receptor was obtained from a young man in good health. Sequencing used naive CD4+ T cells from blood.

The CDR3 DNA is TGTGCCAGCAGCGTAGACGGTGGCAGATACACTGAAGCTTTCTTT. The encoded protein is CASSVDGGRYTEAFF. The gene calls are TRBV9 and TRBJ1-1; no clear D gene. Trimming removed 0 bases at V and 3 bases at J, with 12 bases between. Germline V gives CDR1 SGDLS, CDR2 YYNGEE. The CDR3 spans 15 residues.